This TCR beta chain was found in a study of CD8 T cells in ankylosing spondylitis. Study observations and caveats: Blood of patients with ankylosing spondylitis appeared to be characterized by a TCR beta motif of several highly homologous variants.

This clonotype was recorded a few times. What it binds is not known. TCRdb used MiXCR to reprocess the 5' RACE reads, holding one entry per CDR3 protein. The table records around 300,000 distinct CDR3 sequences, 14% to 15% of them present only once. The sample comprised blood, either unsorted or a sorted T cell fraction (not recorded which). The sequence was obtained from a male donor with ankylosing spondylitis or in good health (not recorded which).

The chain's CDR3 is CASSLHGTAANYGYTF. In DNA, the CDR3 is TGTGCCAGCAGCCTGCACGGGACGGCGGCTAACTATGGCTACACCTTC. The gene calls are TRBV11-2 and TRBJ1-2; weak D call: TRBD1 (5 bases). Germline loops: CDR1 SGHAT, CDR2 FQNNGV. Trimming cost V 5 bases and J 0 bases, with 16 bases left between them. This CDR3 comprises 16 residues.